The 15 T cell receptor beta chains below all came from one sample that was sequenced in a study of blood T cell repertoires in COVID-19. The table came from immunoSEQ multiplex PCR; TCRdb's copy has only in-frame clones and leaves some out. The table shows 250,000 to 400,000 clones, with 85% to 90% occurring only once. The sequenced sample consisted of peripheral blood. The receptors here all came from a woman in her 30s with COVID-19, enrolled during active disease.

The chain employs TRBV19 and TRBJ1-1, with 9 bases that match TRBD1. V trimming: 6 bases; J trimming: 3 bases; junction bases outside the gene matches: 23. Germline-derived CDR1 and CDR2 are LNHDA and SQIVND (reference sequence). CDR3 size: 20 residues. This chain's CDR3 is CASRIRGGTGSSFGDTEAFF. Written as DNA, the CDR3 is TGTGCCAGTAGGATAAGAGGGGGGACAGGGTCCTCGTTTGGGGACACTGAAGCTTTCTTT. Drawing the rest from reference TRBV19 and TRBJ1-1, the complete variable domain is DGGITQSPKYLFRKEGQNVTLSCEQNLNHDAMYWYRQDPGQGLRLIYYSQIVNDFQKGDIAEGYSVSREKKESFPLTVTSAQKNPTAFYLCASRIRGGTGSSFGDTEAFFGQGTRLTVV.

This clone was seen once. This chain links TRBV5-1 with TRBJ2-3; the match to TRBD1 covers 11 bases. V lost 4 bases to trimming and J lost 0 bases; unmatched junction nucleotides: 1. The CDR3 consists of 15 residues. The germline V gene has CDR1 SGHRS and CDR2 YFSETQ. The CDR3: CASSRDRGSTDTQYF. The CDR3 DNA reads as TGCGCCAGCAGCCGGGACAGGGGGAGCACAGATACGCAGTATTTT. The full variable domain, in which reference TRBV5-1 and TRBJ2-3 provide the parts outside the CDR3, is KAGVTQTPRYLIKTRGQQVTLSCSPISGHRSVSWYQQTPGQGLQFLFEYFSETQRNKGNFPGRFSGRQFSNSRSEMNVSTLELGDSALYLCASSRDRGSTDTQYFGPGTRLTVL.

The J gene is TRBJ2-2, the V gene TRBV5-1; D is ambiguous. The CDR3 consists of 17 residues. Trimming stripped 0 bases from V and 1 base from J, with 13 bases between. In germline, CDR1 is SGHRS, CDR2 YFSETQ. The CDR3 loop is CASSLGAAVVNTGELFF. As DNA, the CDR3 is TGCGCCAGCAGCTTGGGGGCAGCCGTCGTGAACACCGGGGAGCTGTTTTTT. Drawing the rest from reference TRBV5-1 and TRBJ2-2, the complete variable domain is KAGVTQTPRYLIKTRGQQVTLSCSPISGHRSVSWYQQTPGQGLQFLFEYFSETQRNKGNFPGRFSGRQFSNSRSEMNVSTLELGDSALYLCASSLGAAVVNTGELFFGEGSRLTVL.

The chain employs TRBV28 and TRBJ2-7; TRBD2 matches 9 bases. CDR1 is MDHEN and CDR2 is SYDVKM in the germline V gene. The junction had 4 bases not matched to a gene; V was cut back by 4 bases and J by 0 bases. The CDR3 loop spans 15 amino acids. This CDR3 reads CASSSHSGSSYEQYF. CDR3 in DNA: TGTGCCAGCAGTTCCCATAGCGGGAGCTCCTACGAGCAGTACTTC.

The V and J genes are TRBV3-1 (or the pseudogene TRBV3-2) and TRBJ2-1, with TRBD2 matching 14 bases. The germline gives CDR1 LGHDT, CDR2 YNNKEL (reference sequence). The CDR3 has 17 residues. V lost 3 bases to trimming and J lost 6 bases; unmatched junction nucleotides: 7. The CDR3 here is CASSHLGLAGEGNEQFF. The CDR3 DNA is TGTGCCAGCAGCCATTTGGGACTAGCGGGAGAGGGCAATGAGCAGTTCTTC.

The genes are TRBV19 and TRBJ1-5; 12 bases are shared with TRBD1. Germline V lookup: CDR1 LNHDA, CDR2 SQIVND (reference sequence). CDR3 length: 19 amino acids. The junction had 17 bases not matched to a gene; V was cut back by 6 bases and J by 5 bases. In nucleotides, the CDR3 is TGTGCCAGTAGCCTACCGGCGGGACAGGGGGCGAGGATTCATCAGCCCCAGCATTTT. Protein: CASSLPAGQGARIHQPQHF.

This clone appeared a few times. The chain has TRBV5-1 and TRBJ1-1, with TRBD1 matching over 10 bases. This CDR3 has 15 amino acids. V shed 0 bases, J shed 1 base, and the junction held 0 bases outside the gene matches. CDR1 SGHRS and CDR2 YFSETQ come from the germline V gene. The CDR3 here is CASSLGDRGNTEAFF. The CDR3 DNA follows: TGCGCCAGCAGCTTGGGGGACAGGGGGAACACTGAAGCTTTCTTT.

This clone was detected only a few times. CDR3 nucleotides: TGTGCCAGCAGCACTAGCGGGAGGTCAGACACCGGGGAGCTGTTTTTT. Amino acids: CASSTSGRSDTGELFF. The chain carries TRBV5-4 and TRBJ2-2, with 12 nucleotides matching TRBD2. The CDR3 covers 16 residues. Germline lookup yields CDR1 SGHNT and CDR2 YYREEE (reference sequence). J lost 3 bases, V lost 4 bases, and 4 bases had no gene match.

About this clone: Other DNA variants within this sample encode the same CDR3. This chain links TRBV5-5 with TRBJ2-7, with D perhaps matching TRBD1 (5 bases). V was pared by 0 bases and J by 2 bases, with 9 bases between. CDR1 SGHKS and CDR2 YYEKEE come from the germline V gene (reference sequence). The CDR3 covers 14 residues. The CDR3 DNA is TGTGCCAGCAGCTTGGGCCAGGGTCCCTACGAGCAGTACTTC. Translation: CASSLGQGPYEQYF. Based on the CDR3 plus reference TRBV5-5 and TRBJ2-7, the full variable domain is DAGVTQSPTHLIKTRGQQVTLRCSPISGHKSVSWYQQVLGQGPQFIFQYYEKEERGRGNFPDRFSARQFPNYSSELNVNALLLGDSALYLCASSLGQGPYEQYFGPGTRLTVT.

The rearrangement links TRBV30 to TRBJ1-2; a possible D gene is TRBD1 (5 bases). Germline loops: CDR1 GTSNPN, CDR2 SVGIG (reference sequence). V was shortened by 3 bases and J by 6 bases, with 14 bases between the two germline ends. CDR3 size: 13 residues. CDR3 amino acids: CAWRERGYDGYTF. The CDR3 DNA follows: TGTGCCTGGAGGGAGCGGGGCTATGATGGCTACACCTTC.

This rearrangement joins TRBV6-4 to TRBJ1-1; a weak D match, TRBD1 (5 bases). With 3 bases removed from V and 7 bases from J, the gap between germline ends came to 15 bases. The V gene's germline CDR1 is MRHNA and CDR2 SNTAGT. The length of the CDR3 is 14 residues. CDR3 protein: CASSEVFVGGEAFF. Here the CDR3 DNA reads TGTGCCAGCAGTGAGGTATTCGTCGGGGGTGAAGCTTTCTTT.

The chain recombines TRBV7-2 with TRBJ1-6; D remains ambiguous. This CDR3 contains 16 residues. Germline V gene data show CDR1 as SGHTA and CDR2 as FQGNSA. V lost 4 bases to trimming and J lost 5 bases, with 15 bases between them. The CDR3 is CASSSEGGINNSPLHF. Here the CDR3 DNA reads TGTGCCAGCAGCTCCGAGGGAGGCATCAATAATTCACCCCTCCACTTT.

The chain uses TRBV11-2 and TRBJ1-1; TRBD1 agrees at 12 bases. The length of the CDR3 is 16 residues. Germline loops: CDR1 SGHAT, CDR2 FQNNGV. V shed 5 bases and J 8 bases; nucleotides not matched to a gene: 12. This CDR3 is CASSPRLGQGAPEAFF. For the CDR3, the DNA is TGTGCCAGCAGCCCCAGGCTGGGACAGGGGGCACCGGAAGCTTTCTTT.

The genes are TRBV5-4 and TRBJ2-3; 16 nucleotides agree with TRBD2. The J segment lost 0 bases and the V segment lost 4 bases, leaving 5 bases of the junction unmatched. The CDR3 sequence is 18 residues long. Germline-derived CDR1 and CDR2 are SGHNT and YYREEE (reference sequence). Here the CDR3 reads CASSAGLAGGLSTDTQYF. The CDR3 DNA reads TGTGCCAGCAGCGCGGGACTAGCGGGGGGGCTTAGCACAGATACGCAGTATTTT.

This clone was observed once. This chain joins TRBV6-4 and TRBJ1-5, with D uncertain. The CDR3 extends over 13 amino acids. CDR1 MRHNA and CDR2 SNTAGT come from the germline V gene. V dropped 2 bases and J dropped 7 bases, with 9 bases sitting between them. This CDR3 reads CASSDTAGQPQHF. For the CDR3, the DNA is TGTGCCAGCAGTGACACCGCGGGACAGCCCCAGCATTTT.